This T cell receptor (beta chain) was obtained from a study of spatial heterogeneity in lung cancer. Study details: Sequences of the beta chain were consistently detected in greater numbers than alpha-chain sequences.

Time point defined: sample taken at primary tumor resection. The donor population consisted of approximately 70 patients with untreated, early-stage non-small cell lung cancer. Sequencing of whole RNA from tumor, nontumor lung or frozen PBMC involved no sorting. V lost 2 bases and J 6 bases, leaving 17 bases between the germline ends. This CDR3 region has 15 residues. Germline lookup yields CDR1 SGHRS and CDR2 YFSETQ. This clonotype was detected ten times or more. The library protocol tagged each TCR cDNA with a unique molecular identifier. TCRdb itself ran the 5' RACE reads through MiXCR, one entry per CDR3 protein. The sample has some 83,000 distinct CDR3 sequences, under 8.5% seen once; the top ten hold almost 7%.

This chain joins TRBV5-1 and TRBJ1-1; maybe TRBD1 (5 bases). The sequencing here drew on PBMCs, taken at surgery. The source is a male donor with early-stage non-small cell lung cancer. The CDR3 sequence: CASSFIPGFEAEAFF. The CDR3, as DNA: TGCGCCAGCAGCTTCATTCCAGGGTTCGAGGCTGAAGCTTTCTTT.